This entry concerns a single T cell receptor (beta chain). Its matching antigen is unknown. Naivety among CD8 cells was defined by CD45RO negativity and positive CCR7 selection, thereby excluding terminally differentiated effector memory CD45RA+ cells. These data belong to a study of shared clonotypes between healthy human individuals. CDR1 and CDR2 from the germline V gene are LNHNV and YYDKDF (reference sequence). This CDR3 has 13 residues. Trimming took off 3 bases at V and 8 bases at J, with 13 bases between the two ends. The assay was immunoSEQ multiplex PCR, and TCRdb's table has in-frame clones only and misses some. The sample lists about 580,000 clones, nearly 98% occurring once. Study-level findings and limits: Having only a few donors restricted how much genetic and exposure-history diversity was captured.

The material sequenced was naive CD8+ T cells sorted from blood. This sequence joins TRBV15 and TRBJ1-2; D gene unclear. The sequence came from a man aged 25 to 40 in good health. The CDR3, as DNA: TGTGCCACCAGCAGGCCCCCAATTTTGGGCTACACCTTC. It codes for CATSRPPILGYTF.